The clone carrying this TCR beta chain has ten or more counts. The antigen is undetermined. The lymph nodes were axillary draining lymph nodes from breast cancer patients. TCRdb analysed the multiplex PCR reads with MiXCR anew, one entry per CDR3 protein. The sample lists 270,000 or so distinct CDR3 sequences, around 30% occurring once. With V trimmed by 7 bases and J by 1 base, 4 bases remained unmatched. Germline-derived CDR1 and CDR2 are SNHLY and FYNNEI. The CDR3 totals 14 residues. This sample stems from a study of breast tumors, draining lymph nodes, adjacent tissues. Study-level points and caveats: Luminal-like breast cancer showed significantly higher tumor–nontumor repertoire similarity than basal-like. Compared with lymph nodes, tumors were less diverse; compared with nontumor tissue, more.

This chain connects TRBV2 to TRBJ2-3; 8 bases match TRBD2. The sequenced material came from axillary lymph node tissue. The source is a female donor with breast cancer. Some clones in this sample may be carry-over from other donors' samples. The CDR3 protein is CASKQTSGTDTQYF. In DNA, the CDR3 is TGTGCCAGCAAGCAGACTAGCGGCACAGATACGCAGTATTTT.